The clone carrying this T cell receptor (beta chain) appeared a few times. Its matching antigen is unknown. These data belong to a study of shared clonotypes between healthy human individuals. Between the trimmed V and J ends, which lost 3 bases and 1 base, there was a span of 10 bases. The CDR3 covers 15 residues. Germline V CDR1 and CDR2: KGHSH, LQKENI. General study points: Naive subsets generally exceeded memory subsets in estimated richness.

Generated by immunoSEQ multiplex PCR, the TCRdb table keeps only in-frame clones and is missing some. The sample shows about 190,000 clones, approximately 61% of them seen only once. Naive CD45RA+ and memory CD45RA-negative subsets were split from CD4+ cells. The chain is built from TRBV18 and TRBJ1-5, with D perhaps matching TRBD1 (6 bases). Sequencing was performed on memory CD4+ T cells sorted from blood. The sample's subset: CD45RA-negative fraction. This TCR was recovered from a man aged 25 to 45 in good health. The CDR3 DNA follows: TGTGCCAGCTCACCGGGGGGGGCAAGCAATCAGCCCCAGCATTTT. Encoded protein: CASSPGGASNQPQHF. The variable domain in full, with the rest retrieved from reference TRBV18 and TRBJ1-5, is NAGVMQNPRHLVRRRGQEARLRCSPMKGHSHVYWYRQLPEEGLKFMVYLQKENIIDESGMPKERFSAEFPKEGPSILRIQQVVRGDSAAYFCASSPGGASNQPQHFGDGTRLSIL.